This record looks at one T cell receptor beta chain sequence and its context. This clonotype came up many times. It lacks a known antigen. Base qualities were left out, and no much larger clone turns up one base away. The data originate from a study of CD8 T cells in ankylosing spondylitis (dated by TCRdb to 2015 to 2018). Regarding the study in general: T cell receptor beta repertoires were profiled in healthy donors and ankylosing spondylitis patients so that disease-linked TCR variants could be found. In total, the full study cohort was made up of some 110 healthy donors and 20 to 25 ankylosing spondylitis patients. Peripheral blood was sampled, and synovial fluid was also collected from ankylosing spondylitis patients. Study-wide findings and limitations: The disease-linked clones were reported to be significantly enriched in matched synovial fluid samples from ankylosing spondylitis patients. Blood from ankylosing spondylitis patients appeared to be characterized by a TCR beta motif composed of several highly homologous amino acid variants. Some TCR beta motif variants had previously been reported in synovial fluid and blood of reactive arthritis patients, which suggested common disease-initiation mechanisms. The disease-linked clones had a CD8+ phenotype and were found at relatively low frequencies in peripheral blood.

Sequenced using an Illumina HiSeq 2500. TCR beta libraries were prepared by quantitative 5'-RACE with molecular barcodes. The authors processed their data as follows. To identify disease-linked TCR variants, a new computational method was used, one built on a probabilistic model of VDJ rearrangement. Using fastp at Q25 and MiXCR, TCRdb reprocessed the public reads and kept productive beta chains. One record per CDR3 amino acid sequence lists the most common genes and DNA. These V and J calls derive from TCRdb rather than the authors' analysis. Within this sample are approximately 220,000 distinct CDR3 sequences, with more than 25% of them counted one time only. The ten largest clones capture under 7% of the sample. V has 1 base trimmed and J has 3 bases trimmed; junction bases matching no gene number 11. The CDR3 sequence holds 17 residues, the cysteine and phenylalanine included. Only the CDR3 DNA is retained, 51 bases long and in frame from the first base. Per the germline V gene, SGDLS is the CDR1 and YYNGEE is the CDR2.

This receptor chain uses TRBV9 and TRBJ2-3, with TRBD2 matching 7 junction bases. The sequenced material came from blood, either unsorted or a sorted T cell fraction (not recorded which). The receptor comes from a male donor with ankylosing spondylitis or in good health (not recorded which). The DNA is as follows: TGTGCCAGCAGCGTACGTGGGAGGGCCCTCCATACAGATACGCAGTATTTT. This translates into CASSVRGRALHTDTQYF.